This is a list of T cell receptor beta chains from one sample in a study of blood T cell repertoires in COVID-19. Clones were sequenced by immunoSEQ multiplex PCR, and TCRdb holds only the in-frame ones, with some missing. The table includes 18,000 or so clones, nearly 90% detected once. Specimen: peripheral blood. Every receptor here comes from a man aged 35 to 55 with active COVID-19. Each CDR3 is given with its conserved first and last residue. D genes are given only for firm matches. A clone size is listed for some rows: how often the clone was seen (once, few, many), or a class if it is expanded.

TRBD2	TRBV6-5	TRBJ2-7	.	TGTGCCAGCAGTTACTATGCGGGAGGCGCCTACGAGCAGTACTTC	CASSYYAGGAYEQYF
.	TRBV7-2	TRBJ2-7	.	TGTGCCAGCAGCTTAGCCGGGAGTGATACCGGGCAGTACTTC	CASSLAGSDTGQYF
TRBD1	TRBV30	TRBJ2-3	.	TGTGCCTGGAGTGTAGACAGGGGCCACACAGATACGCAGTATTTT	CAWSVDRGHTDTQYF
.	TRBV7-3	TRBJ2-5	.	TGTGCCAGCAGCTTACCCGGAGAGGAGACCCAGTACTTC	CASSLPGEETQYF
TRBD1	TRBV5-1	TRBJ2-7	.	TGCGCCAGCAGCTCCCCCGACAGGGGGGTACCCTACGAGCAGTACTTC	CASSSPDRGVPYEQYF
TRBD2	TRBV9	TRBJ2-1	.	TGTGCCAGCAGCGTATCTAGCGGGAGTGACAATGAGCAGTTCTTC	CASSVSSGSDNEQFF
TRBD1	TRBV6-5	TRBJ1-1	.	TGTGCCAGCGGATGGGACAGGGGGCTTCTAGAAGCTTTCTTT	CASGWDRGLLEAFF
.	TRBV18	TRBJ2-5	.	TGTGCCAGCTCACCACCACTCCGGGAGGCCAGGAGGGGGGAGACCCAGTACTTC	CASSPPLREARRGETQYF
.	TRBV15	TRBJ1-2	.	TGTGCCACCAGCAGAGATACTTCTAACTATGGCTACATCTTC	CATSRDTSNYGYIF
TRBD1	TRBV2	TRBJ2-7	.	TGTGCCAGCGGACAGGGGGCGAGGGACGAGCAGTACTTC	CASGQGARDEQYF
TRBD2	TRBV5-4	TRBJ2-1	.	TGTGCCAGCAGCTCTCTAGCGGGTTACTCCTACAATGAGCAGTTCTTC	CASSSLAGYSYNEQFF
.	TRBV5-6	TRBJ2-3	.	TGTGCCAGCAGCTTGAGGCAGGGGCGGGTTACGCAGTATTTT	CASSLRQGRVTQYF
TRBD2	TRBV19	TRBJ2-1	.	TGTGCCAGTAGTATAACATGGGAGCGGGAGGCCCTCTACAATGAGCAGTTCTTC	CASSITWEREALYNEQFF
.	TRBV24-1	TRBJ2-4	.	TGTGCCACCAGTGACCCGGGACTAGCCAAAAACATTCAGTACTTC	CATSDPGLAKNIQYF
.	TRBV11-2	TRBJ1-1	few	TGTGCCAGCAGCTTAGGGGCGACTGAAGCTTTCTTT	CASSLGATEAFF
.	TRBV4-2	TRBJ2-1	.	TGTGCCAGCAGCCGTGGGGAGTTCGACAATGAGCAGTTCTTC	CASSRGEFDNEQFF
.	TRBV7-2	TRBJ2-3	.	TGTGCCAGCAGCTTAGGCACAGGGCTATTGGATACGCAGTATTTT	CASSLGTGLLDTQYF
.	TRBV5-4	TRBJ2-7	medium-sized	TGTGCCAGCAGCTTGGAAGCCCTCGGCTACGAGCAGTACTTC	CASSLEALGYEQYF
TRBD2	TRBV6-2/TRBV6-3	TRBJ2-2	.	TGTGCCAGCAGTTACTCGCTAGCGGGAGGGACCGGGGAGCTGTTTTTT	CASSYSLAGGTGELFF
.	TRBV6-5	TRBJ1-5	.	TGTGCCGGCAGTCGCATTGACTTCAATCAGCCCCAGCATTTT	CAGSRIDFNQPQHF
TRBD2	TRBV4-3	TRBJ2-1	.	TGCGCCAGCAGCCAAGAGGATCTAGCGGGAGGTCCCTACAATGAGCAGTTCTTC	CASSQEDLAGGPYNEQFF
.	TRBV5-8	TRBJ2-5	.	TGTGCCAGCAGCTCCCTAGCGCTAGGGCAAGAGACCCAGTACTTC	CASSSLALGQETQYF
.	TRBV13	TRBJ2-2	.	TGTGCCAGCAGCATAGACTATCCCGGGGAGCTGTTTTTT	CASSIDYPGELFF
TRBD1	TRBV6-2/TRBV6-3	TRBJ1-1	.	TGTGCCAGCAGTTGGGTTGGACAGGGATGGGTGACTGAAGCTTTCTTT	CASSWVGQGWVTEAFF
TRBD2	TRBV30	TRBJ2-4	.	TGTGCCTGGAGTGCATTAAGACTAGCGAGCCCAGGGGCCAAAAACATTCAGTACTTC	CAWSALRLASPGAKNIQYF
TRBD1	TRBV6-4	TRBJ2-5	.	TGTGCCAGCAGTGACTGGACACTGAGCTCTGGGGCTGTAACATTGTGGGGACAGGGGGAGACCCAGTACTTC	CASSDWTLSSGAVTLWGQGETQYF
TRBD2	TRBV4-2	TRBJ2-1	.	TGTGCCAGCAGCCCCAGCGGGAGAAGCTCCTACAATGAGCAGTTCTTC	CASSPSGRSSYNEQFF
TRBD2	TRBV4-2	TRBJ2-7	.	TGTGCCAGCAGCCAAGAAGGACTAGCGGGAGGTGGGCAGTACTTC	CASSQEGLAGGGQYF
TRBD1	TRBV5-5	TRBJ2-3	few	TGTGCCAGCAGCCTGGGACAGGGAGCGATGACAGATACGCAGTATTTT	CASSLGQGAMTDTQYF
TRBD2	TRBV29-1	TRBJ2-7	.	TGCAGCGTTGAAGGGGTAGCGGGAGGGTCCTACGAGCAGTACTTC	CSVEGVAGGSYEQYF
.	TRBV11-2	TRBJ2-7	.	TGTGCCAGCAACTTAGGTGCCGGGAACGAGCAGTACTTC	CASNLGAGNEQYF
.	TRBV9	TRBJ1-6	.	TGTGCCAGCAGCGTTGACGGGAGCTCCTATAATTCACCCCTCCACTTT	CASSVDGSSYNSPLHF
TRBD2	TRBV5-6	TRBJ2-7	.	TGTGCCAGCAGCCCCGGGGCTAGCGGGATCTACGAGCAGTACTTC	CASSPGASGIYEQYF
.	TRBV19	TRBJ2-7	.	TGTGCCAGTAGCGAAGGACAGCTAACTCCCCCCGACTACGAGCAGTACTTC	CASSEGQLTPPDYEQYF
.	TRBV12-5	TRBJ2-1	.	TGTGCTAGTGGTTTGTCGGGCTCCTACAATGAGCAGTTCTTC	CASGLSGSYNEQFF
.	TRBV27	TRBJ1-1	.	TGTGCCAGCAGTTCCCGGGGGACTGAAGCTTTCTTT	CASSSRGTEAFF
TRBD2	TRBV30	TRBJ2-3	.	TGTGCCTCTAGCGGACTCACAGATACGCAGTATTTT	CASSGLTDTQYF
TRBD2	TRBV13	TRBJ2-1	.	TGTGCCAGCAGCCCAGGACTAGCGGGCTGGATATACAATGAGCAGTTCTTC	CASSPGLAGWIYNEQFF
.	TRBV7-6	TRBJ1-5	.	TGTGCCAGCAGCCCTCTGAGGGCAGATCATAGCAATCAGCCCCAGCATTTT	CASSPLRADHSNQPQHF
.	TRBV18	TRBJ1-1	.	TGTGCCAGCTCACCCACACTATTATCTGAAGCTTTCTTT	CASSPTLLSEAFF
TRBD1	TRBV11-2	TRBJ1-2	.	TGTGCCAGCAGCCTTCATACAGGGGGCAGGACTGGCTACACCTTC	CASSLHTGGRTGYTF
TRBD1	TRBV4-1	TRBJ1-3	.	TGCGCCAGCAGTCGTCAGGGGGCTGGTGGAAACACCATATATTTT	CASSRQGAGGNTIYF
TRBD2	TRBV12-5	TRBJ2-1	once	TGTGCTAGTGGTTTGTCTAGCGGGAGAGGTGAGCAGTTCTTC	CASGLSSGRGEQFF
.	TRBV6-2/TRBV6-3	TRBJ2-5	.	TGTGCCAGCAGTAAACTCATTATTCCAGGACAGAAACAAGAGACCCAGTACTTC	CASSKLIIPGQKQETQYF
.	TRBV10-3	TRBJ2-1	.	TGTGCCATCAGTCCTCGCTACGAGTCTAGCGACCAGTTCTTC	CAISPRYESSDQFF
TRBD2	TRBV4-2	TRBJ2-1	.	TGTGCCAGCAGCGGGACTAGCGGGAGAGGGGGTGAGCAGTTCTTC	CASSGTSGRGGEQFF
.	TRBV7-9	TRBJ1-2	.	TGTGCCAGCAGCTTAGCTGCGATGAGTTCGGGGTTTCATGGCTACACCTTC	CASSLAAMSSGFHGYTF
.	TRBV9	TRBJ2-3	.	TGTGCCAGCAGCGTCGGGTCGGGACTCGCAGATACGCAGTATTTT	CASSVGSGLADTQYF
TRBD2	TRBV4-3	TRBJ2-1	.	TGCGCCAGCAGCCATCAGCGGGAGAGTAATGAGCAGTTCTTC	CASSHQRESNEQFF
TRBD2	TRBV5-5	TRBJ2-5	.	TGTGCCAGCAGCTTGACGGGGACTAACCAAGAGACCCAGTACTTC	CASSLTGTNQETQYF
TRBD2	TRBV4-3	TRBJ2-1	.	TGCGCCAGCAGCCCCCGACTAGCGGGAGCCTTTTTTGATGAGCAGTTCTTC	CASSPRLAGAFFDEQFF
.	TRBV7-2	TRBJ1-5	.	TGTGCCAGCAGCGAAGAGGGGCGGGAGGGCAATCAGCCCCAGCATTTT	CASSEEGREGNQPQHF
TRBD2	TRBV2	TRBJ2-1	.	TGTGCCAGCAGTGAGACTAGCGGGACCTACAATGAGCAGTTCTTC	CASSETSGTYNEQFF
TRBD1	TRBV5-6	TRBJ2-7	.	TGTGCCAGCATAATTTCAGGGGGCTACGAGCAGTACTTC	CASIISGGYEQYF
.	TRBV7-6	TRBJ2-1	.	TGTGCCAGCAGCTTAGCGGGAGCGCCCACCTACAATGAGCAGTTCTTC	CASSLAGAPTYNEQFF
TRBD2	TRBV10-2	TRBJ2-5	.	TGCGCCAGCAGTGTTGGCGGGACTAGCGGGAGGGCCCTAGAGACCCAGTACTTC	CASSVGGTSGRALETQYF
.	TRBV10-3	TRBJ2-7	.	TGTGCCATCAGTGAGTCATCAGGCGAGTCCTACGAGCAGTACTTC	CAISESSGESYEQYF